These 22 T cell receptor beta chains were all obtained from the same sample, sequenced in a study of shared T cell receptors in the human thymus. Libraries were prepared by immunoSEQ multiplex PCR; TCRdb keeps only in-frame clonotypes and omits some of them. This sample carries roughly 660,000 clones, over 75% of them seen once, and the ten largest clones take 0.008% to 0.011%. This sample also appeared in a second study, on human thymus T cells.

The specimen was thymocytes. The receptor source for this set is a boy under two years old with a congenital heart defect.

This clone was seen just once. The V gene is TRBV20-1, the J gene TRBJ2-5; tentative D call: TRBD2 (5 bases). The germline V gene has CDR1 DFQATT and CDR2 SNEGSKA (reference sequence). Between the trimmed V and J ends, which lost 4 bases and 5 bases, there was a span of 8 bases. The CDR3 extends over 11 amino acids. The CDR3 bases are TGCAGTGCTAAAGCGGAGGAGACCCAGTACTTC. Its protein product is CSAKAEETQYF.

V gene TRBV11-2 combines with J gene TRBJ2-1; weak D call: TRBD2 (6 bases). From germline, CDR1 is SGHAT and CDR2 FQNNGV. The V end was cut by 4 bases, the J end by 3 bases, with 10 bases between. The CDR3 has 14 residues. CDR3 in amino acids: CASSSGEVYNEQFF. CDR3 bases: TGTGCCAGCAGCTCCGGGGAGGTCTACAATGAGCAGTTCTTC.

The chain employs TRBV4-3 and TRBJ2-1, with TRBD2 as a possible D gene (6 bases). The CDR3 contains 16 residues. Per the germline V gene, CDR1 is LGHNA and CDR2 is YSLEER. Trimming took off 3 bases at V and 0 bases at J, with 12 bases between the two ends. The CDR3 here is CASSQGIADSYNEQFF. The CDR3, as DNA: TGCGCCAGCAGCCAGGGTATAGCGGACTCCTACAATGAGCAGTTCTTC.

This chain uses TRBV19 with TRBJ2-5; possibly TRBD1 for D (6 bases). CDR3 length: 13 residues. V lost 6 bases and J lost 3, with 11 bases in between. In germline, CDR1 is LNHDA, CDR2 SQIVND (reference sequence). The CDR3 nucleotides read TGTGCCAGTAGCTATGGGGGCGAAGAGACCCAGTACTTC. Amino acid sequence: CASSYGGEETQYF.

CDR3 region: CAWSFRQGAGAFF. The CDR3 region has the DNA TGTGCCTGGAGCTTTCGACAGGGGGCGGGAGCTTTCTTT. V is TRBV30 and J is TRBJ1-1; 10 bases match TRBD1. The junction had 8 bases not matched to a gene; V was cut back by 3 bases and J by 10 bases. Germline V gives CDR1 GTSNPN, CDR2 SVGIG (reference sequence). This CDR3 is 13 amino acids long.

V and J are TRBV5-4 and TRBJ2-1, with 10 bases aligning to TRBD1. J gave up 4 bases and V 4 bases, and 5 bases lay outside the gene matches. The CDR3 runs to 15 residues. Germline assignment: CDR1 SGHNT and CDR2 YYREEE (reference sequence). The CDR3: CASSNGQGGYNEQFF. The CDR3 DNA reads as TGTGCCAGCAGCAACGGACAGGGGGGGTACAATGAGCAGTTCTTC.

This clone has just a few counts. The CDR3 DNA sequence: TGTGCCAGCAGCCCAGGTGCGGCCAAAAACATTCAGTACTTC. Its protein is CASSPGAAKNIQYF. The V call is TRBV11-2, the J call TRBJ2-4; D not resolved. Germline V gene sequence: CDR1 SGHAT, CDR2 FQNNGV. The CDR3 is made up of 14 amino acids. Trimming pared 5 bases from V and 1 base from J, leaving 9 bases between. Combining the CDR3 with reference TRBV11-2 and TRBJ2-4 gives the whole variable domain EAGVAQSPRYKIIEKRQSVAFWCNPISGHATLYWYQQILGQGPKLLIQFQNNGVVDDSQLPKDRFSAERLKGVDSTLKIQPAKLEDSAVYLCASSPGAAKNIQYFGAGTRLSVL.

The J gene is TRBJ1-5, the V gene TRBV6-1; the match to TRBD1 covers 9 bases. V lost 7 bases and J lost 6; bases outside the gene matches: 7. In germline, CDR1 is MNHNS, CDR2 SASEGT. The length of the CDR3 is 14 residues. The CDR3 nucleotides are TGTGCCAGCACCGGACAGGGGAAAGGTCAGCCCCAGCATTTT. This encodes CASTGQGKGQPQHF.

This rearrangement joins TRBV10-3 to TRBJ2-3, with 8 bases lining up with TRBD1. The length of the CDR3 is 13 residues. J was trimmed by 6 bases and V by 10 bases; bases with no gene match: 9. Germline-derived CDR1 and CDR2 are ENHRY and SYGVKD. CDR3 sequence (DNA): TGTGCCACAGAGGACAGGGTCGGGGATACGCAGTATTTT. This codes for CATEDRVGDTQYF.

This chain connects TRBV11-2 to TRBJ2-3; D is uncertain. Trimming took off 4 bases at V and 2 bases at J, with 22 bases between the two ends. The CDR3 is 18 residues long. CDR1 is SGHAT, CDR2 FQNNGV, per germline. In DNA form, the CDR3 reads TGTGCCAGCAGCTCCGATCCCCCGCAGCATGGAGTCACAGATACGCAGTATTTT. It encodes CASSSDPPQHGVTDTQYF.

The CDR3 loop is CASSDGTRNYNEQFF. In nucleotides, the CDR3 is TGTGCCAGCAGTGACGGCACTAGGAACTACAATGAGCAGTTCTTC. J is TRBJ2-1 and V is TRBV6-4, with D tentatively TRBD2 (5 bases). V lost 2 bases to trimming and J lost 3 bases, with 11 bases between them. The CDR3 runs to 15 residues. Germline assignment: CDR1 MRHNA and CDR2 SNTAGT.

The CDR3 sequence is CASSIEFLSEQYF. CDR3 nucleotide sequence: TGTGCCAGTAGTATAGAATTCCTTTCCGAGCAGTACTTC. The chain uses TRBV19 and TRBJ2-7; unclear D gene. The V gene lost 0 bases and the J gene lost 6 bases, with 9 bases spanning the gap. Germline CDR1 LNHDA, CDR2 SQIVND (reference sequence). CDR3 length: 13 amino acids.

Concerning this clone: The same CDR3 also results from other DNA sequences found in this sample. The chain couples TRBV2 to TRBJ2-5, with D hard to call. V lost 6 bases and J 2 bases, leaving 4 bases between the germline ends. The germline V gene has CDR1 SNHLY and CDR2 FYNNEI. The CDR3 totals 11 residues. The CDR3 nucleotides read TGTGCCAGCAGCCTTCAAGAGACCCAGTACTTC. This gives the protein CASSLQETQYF.

The chain is built from TRBV7-4 and TRBJ1-2; D unresolved. The CDR3 spans 14 residues. From germline, CDR1 is SGHVT and CDR2 SQSDAQ. Trimming removed 2 bases from V and 8 bases from J, with 15 bases in between. CDR3 protein: CASSLPPRTDGYTF. The CDR3 nucleotides read TGTGCCAGCAGCTTACCACCCCGGACTGACGGCTACACCTTC.

The rearrangement joins TRBV7-3 to TRBJ2-5; a weak D match, TRBD1 (7 bases). The CDR3 consists of 16 residues. In germline, CDR1 is SGHTA, CDR2 FQGTGA. Trimming left V 4 bases short and J 4 bases short, with 19 bases between. In DNA form, the CDR3 reads TGTGCCAGCAGCTGGGGTCCGACAGGGCGGGGAGAGACCCAGTACTTC. It specifies CASSWGPTGRGETQYF.

V is TRBV5-4 and J is TRBJ2-7, with 8 nucleotides matching TRBD2. The length of the CDR3 is 16 residues. Germline CDR1 and CDR2: SGHNT and YYREEE (reference sequence). V was clipped by 3 bases and J by 5 bases; unmatched bases: 13. The CDR3 bases are TGTGCCAGCAGCTACGCTAGCGGGCTTCGAAGCGACGAGCAGTACTTC. It is translated as CASSYASGLRSDEQYF.

This chain joins TRBV6-4 and TRBJ2-7, with TRBD2 matching 13 bases. Germline V gene data show CDR1 as MRHNA and CDR2 as SNTAGT. Trimming cost V 2 bases and J 6 bases; bases outside gene matches: 10. This CDR3 is built from 17 residues. The chain's CDR3 is CASSDPSGTSGKGEQYF. The CDR3 DNA sequence: TGTGCCAGCAGTGACCCATCCGGGACTAGCGGGAAGGGCGAGCAGTACTTC.

V is TRBV6-1 and J is TRBJ1-1; D is ambiguous. CDR1 is MNHNS and CDR2 is SASEGT in the germline V gene. The V and J ends lost 8 bases and 1 base respectively, with 14 bases between them. This CDR3 region has 14 residues. CDR3: CASPAALPNTEAFF. CDR3 nucleotides: TGTGCCAGCCCCGCGGCCCTCCCGAACACTGAAGCTTTCTTT.

This chain links TRBV30 with TRBJ1-1, with 11 nucleotides matching TRBD1. The trim removed 4 bases at V and 3 bases at J, leaving 16 bases unmatched. This CDR3 has 18 residues. Germline V gene data show CDR1 as GTSNPN and CDR2 as SVGIG (reference sequence). CDR3 sequence reads: CAWNWDRGWKVVDTEAFF. The CDR3 nucleotides are TGTGCCTGGAATTGGGACAGGGGGTGGAAAGTGGTGGACACTGAAGCTTTCTTT.

This sequence joins TRBV19 and TRBJ1-4; tentatively, D is TRBD1 (6 bases). The V end lost 4 bases, the J end lost 6 bases, and 12 bases lay between the germline ends. The CDR3 length is 14 residues. Germline CDR1 LNHDA, CDR2 SQIVND (reference sequence). DNA for the CDR3: TGTGCCAGTAGTAGGGACACGGAGGATGAAAAACTGTTTTTT. Its protein is CASSRDTEDEKLFF.

The chain is built from TRBV10-3 and TRBJ2-1; 11 positions agree with TRBD2. CDR1 ENHRY and CDR2 SYGVKD come from the germline V gene. The V and J ends lost 2 bases and 8 bases, in that order; junction bases with no gene match: 8. CDR3 length: 16 amino acids. CDR3 amino acids: CAISELTSGSIYEQFF. CDR3 sequence (DNA): TGTGCCATCAGTGAGCTTACTAGCGGGAGTATCTATGAGCAGTTCTTC.

This chain uses TRBV27 with TRBJ2-6; possible D gene TRBD2, 6 bases. CDR3 size: 14 residues. Trimming left V 8 bases short and J 2 bases short, with 10 bases between. In germline, CDR1 is MNHEY, CDR2 SMNVEV (reference sequence). This chain's CDR3 is CASARGAGANVLTF. As DNA, the CDR3 is TGTGCCAGCGCCCGCGGGGCTGGGGCCAACGTCCTGACTTTC.